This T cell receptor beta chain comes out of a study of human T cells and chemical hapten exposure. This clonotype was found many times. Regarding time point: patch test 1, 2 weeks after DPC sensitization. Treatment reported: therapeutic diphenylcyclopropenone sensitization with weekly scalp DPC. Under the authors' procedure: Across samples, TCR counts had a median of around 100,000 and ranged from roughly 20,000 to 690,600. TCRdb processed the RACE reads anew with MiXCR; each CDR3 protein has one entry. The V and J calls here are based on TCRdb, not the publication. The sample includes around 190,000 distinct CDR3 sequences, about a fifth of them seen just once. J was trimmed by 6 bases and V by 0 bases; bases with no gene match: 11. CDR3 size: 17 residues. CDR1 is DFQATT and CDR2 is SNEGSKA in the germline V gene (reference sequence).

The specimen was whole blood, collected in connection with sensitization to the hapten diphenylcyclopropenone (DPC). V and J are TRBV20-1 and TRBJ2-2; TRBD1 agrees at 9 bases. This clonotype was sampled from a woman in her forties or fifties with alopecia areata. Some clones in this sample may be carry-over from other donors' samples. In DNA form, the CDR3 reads TGCAGTGCTAGAGATCTCACTGGGACAGGGTCGGCCGGGGAGCTGTTTTTT. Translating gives CSARDLTGTGSAGELFF.